This T cell receptor (beta chain) came from a study of T cell changes during pregnancy in multiple sclerosis (dated by TCRdb to 2018 to 2020). About the full investigation: Changes in the T cell repertoire over the course of pregnancy were examined in this study in women with multiple sclerosis.

This clone was seen a few times. The specificity of this receptor is unknown. Base qualities are not at hand, and no much larger clone is one base apart. To prepare the library, the immunoSEQ multiplex PCR assay was applied. The table comes from immuneACCESS by way of TCRdb, which keeps in-frame sequences with V and J called. Part of the clones is missing from these tables; in studies checked, under half for an unresolved V gene and the rest for unknown reasons. The sample table shows tens of thousands of clones, and roughly 90% are seen once. In total, the top ten clones hold 3.5% to 4% of the sample. The sample in question was CD8+ T cells from peripheral blood mononuclear cells, obtained in the third trimester of pregnancy. This TCR came from a female donor with multiple sclerosis, enrolled in a pregnancy study.

In nucleotide form, the sequence is TGTGCCAGCAGTAAACTAGCGGGGGGCGAGGATGAGCAGTTCTTC. Its translation is CASSKLAGGEDEQFF. The chain employs TRBV6-4 and TRBJ2-1, and 12 junctional nucleotides match TRBD2. V is pruned by 5 bases and J by 8 bases, leaving 7 bases of the junction without a gene match. Per the germline V gene, MRHNA is the CDR1 and SNTAGT is the CDR2. Its CDR3 holds 15 amino acids, cysteine through phenylalanine. Only the CDR3 DNA stays, 45 bases, in frame from base 1.